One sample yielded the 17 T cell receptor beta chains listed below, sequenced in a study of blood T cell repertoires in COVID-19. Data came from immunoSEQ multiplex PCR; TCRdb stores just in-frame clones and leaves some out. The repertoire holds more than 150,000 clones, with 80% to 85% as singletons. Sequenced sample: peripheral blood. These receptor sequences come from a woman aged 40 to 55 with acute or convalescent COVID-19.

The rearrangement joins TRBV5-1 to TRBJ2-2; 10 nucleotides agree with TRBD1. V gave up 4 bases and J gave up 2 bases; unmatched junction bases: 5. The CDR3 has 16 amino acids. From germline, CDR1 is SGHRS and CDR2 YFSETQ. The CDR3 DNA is TGCGCCAGCAGCCTTGGACAGGGGGGCAACACCGGGGAGCTGTTTTTT. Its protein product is CASSLGQGGNTGELFF.

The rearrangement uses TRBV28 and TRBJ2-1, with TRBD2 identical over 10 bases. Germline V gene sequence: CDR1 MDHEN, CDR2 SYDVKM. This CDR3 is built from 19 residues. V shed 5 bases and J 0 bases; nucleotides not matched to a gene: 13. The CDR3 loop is CASSGTSAGTGGSYNEQFF. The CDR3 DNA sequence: TGTGCCAGCAGTGGGACTAGCGCCGGTACCGGGGGCTCCTACAATGAGCAGTTCTTC.

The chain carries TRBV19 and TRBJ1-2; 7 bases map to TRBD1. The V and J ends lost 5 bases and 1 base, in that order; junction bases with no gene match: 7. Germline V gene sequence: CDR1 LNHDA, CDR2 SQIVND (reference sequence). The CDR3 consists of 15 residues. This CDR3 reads CASSAQGEGNYGYTF. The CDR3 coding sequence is TGTGCCAGTAGTGCCCAGGGGGAAGGTAACTATGGCTACACCTTC.

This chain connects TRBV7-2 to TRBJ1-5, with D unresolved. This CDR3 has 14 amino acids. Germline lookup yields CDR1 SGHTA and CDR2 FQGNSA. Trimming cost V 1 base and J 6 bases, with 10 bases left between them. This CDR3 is CASSLGQSGQPQHF. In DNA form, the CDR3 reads TGTGCCAGCAGCTTAGGCCAGTCTGGTCAGCCCCAGCATTTT.

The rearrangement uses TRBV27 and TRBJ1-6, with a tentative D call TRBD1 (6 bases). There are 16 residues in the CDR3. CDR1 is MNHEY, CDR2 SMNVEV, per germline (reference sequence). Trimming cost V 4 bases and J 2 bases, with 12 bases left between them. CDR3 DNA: TGTGCCAGCAGTTATCGGGGGGCGACCTATAATTCACCCCTCCACTTT. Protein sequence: CASSYRGATYNSPLHF.

The CDR3 reads CATSAPYLAYNEQFF. DNA of the CDR3: TGTGCCACCAGCGCACCATACTTGGCCTACAATGAGCAGTTCTTC. V usage is TRBV24-1 and J usage is TRBJ2-1; no reliable D call. Germline assignment: CDR1 KGHDR and CDR2 SFDVKD. V gave up 7 bases and J gave up 2 bases, with 14 bases separating them. The CDR3 spans 15 residues.

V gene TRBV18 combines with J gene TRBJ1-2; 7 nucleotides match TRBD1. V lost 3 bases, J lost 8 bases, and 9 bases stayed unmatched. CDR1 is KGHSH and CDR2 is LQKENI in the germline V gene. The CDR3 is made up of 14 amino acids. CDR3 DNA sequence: TGTGCCAGCTCACCCTTTACAGGGGCTGAGGGCTACACCTTC. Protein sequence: CASSPFTGAEGYTF. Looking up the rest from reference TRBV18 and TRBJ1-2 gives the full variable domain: NAGVMQNPRHLVRRRGQEARLRCSPMKGHSHVYWYRQLPEEGLKFMVYLQKENIIDESGMPKERFSAEFPKEGPSILRIQQVVRGDSAAYFCASSPFTGAEGYTFGSGTRLTVV.

Here the CDR3 DNA reads TGTGCCAGCAGCCAAGAGCGTCAGGCCAGAGGCTACACCTTC. The encoded protein is CASSQERQARGYTF. This rearrangement joins TRBV3-1 (or the pseudogene TRBV3-2) to TRBJ1-2, with unresolved D. Germline lookup yields CDR1 LGHDT and CDR2 YNNKEL (reference sequence). The CDR3 contains 14 residues. The V and J ends lost 0 bases and 8 bases respectively, with 13 bases between them.

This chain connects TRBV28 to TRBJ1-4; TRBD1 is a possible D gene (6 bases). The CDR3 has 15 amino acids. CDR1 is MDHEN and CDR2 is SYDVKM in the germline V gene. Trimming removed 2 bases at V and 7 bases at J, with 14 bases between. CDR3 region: CASSLRQALGEKLFF. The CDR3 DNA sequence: TGTGCCAGCAGTTTACGACAGGCCCTAGGTGAAAAACTGTTTTTT.

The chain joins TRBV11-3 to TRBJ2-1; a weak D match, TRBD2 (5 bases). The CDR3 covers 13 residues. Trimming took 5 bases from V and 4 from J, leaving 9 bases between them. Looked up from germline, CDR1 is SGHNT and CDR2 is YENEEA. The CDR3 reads CASSPERYNEQFF. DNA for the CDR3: TGTGCCAGCAGCCCGGAGCGGTACAATGAGCAGTTCTTC.

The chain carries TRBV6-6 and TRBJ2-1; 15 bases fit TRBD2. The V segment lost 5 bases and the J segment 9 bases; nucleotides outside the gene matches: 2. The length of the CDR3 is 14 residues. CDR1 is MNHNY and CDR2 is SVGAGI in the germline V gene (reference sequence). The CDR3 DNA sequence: TGTGCCAGCAGTGCGGGACTAGCGGGAGGTGAGCAGTTCTTC. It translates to CASSAGLAGGEQFF.

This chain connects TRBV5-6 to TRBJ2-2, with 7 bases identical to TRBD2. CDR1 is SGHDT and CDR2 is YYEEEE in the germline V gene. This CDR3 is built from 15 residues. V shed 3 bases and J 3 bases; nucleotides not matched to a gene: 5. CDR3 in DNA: TGTGCCAGCAGCTCCTTGACTAGCTACACCGGGGAGCTGTTTTTT. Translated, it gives CASSSLTSYTGELFF.

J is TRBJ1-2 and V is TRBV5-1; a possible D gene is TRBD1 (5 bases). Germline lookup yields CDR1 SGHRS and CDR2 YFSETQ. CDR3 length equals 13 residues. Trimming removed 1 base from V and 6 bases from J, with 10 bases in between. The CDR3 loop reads CASSLQPGDGYTF. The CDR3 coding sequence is TGCGCCAGCAGCTTGCAGCCGGGGGATGGCTACACCTTC.

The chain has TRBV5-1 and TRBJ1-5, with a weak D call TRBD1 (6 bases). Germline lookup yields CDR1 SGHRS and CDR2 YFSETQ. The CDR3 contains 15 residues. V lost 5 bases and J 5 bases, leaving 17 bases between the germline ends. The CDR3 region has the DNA TGCGCCAGCAGACCGAACCCGGACAGTTATCAGCCCCAGCATTTT. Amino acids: CASRPNPDSYQPQHF.

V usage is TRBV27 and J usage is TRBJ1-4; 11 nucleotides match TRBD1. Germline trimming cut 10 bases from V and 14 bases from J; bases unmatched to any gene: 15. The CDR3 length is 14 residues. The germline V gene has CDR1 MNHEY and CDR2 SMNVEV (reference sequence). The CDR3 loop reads CATGRGTGGDVLFF. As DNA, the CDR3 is TGTGCCACCGGTCGGGGGACAGGGGGGGACGTTCTGTTTTTT.

The CDR3 DNA reads TGTGCCAGCAGCAGCGCCGTGTATCATTTCTATGGCTACACCTTC. Translation gives CASSSAVYHFYGYTF. The chain recombines TRBV7-9 with TRBJ1-2; D call uncertain. The ends were cut back, 5 bases at V and 4 bases at J, with 17 bases in the middle. The germline V gene encodes CDR1 SEHNR and CDR2 FQNEAQ (reference sequence). This CDR3 comprises 15 residues.

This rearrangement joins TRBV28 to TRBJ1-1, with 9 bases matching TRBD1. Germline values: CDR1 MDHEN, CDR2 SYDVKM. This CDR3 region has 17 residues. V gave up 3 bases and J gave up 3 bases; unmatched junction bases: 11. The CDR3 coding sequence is TGTGCCAGCAGTTTCTCTGTCCCGGGACAGGGAGACACTGAAGCTTTCTTT. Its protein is CASSFSVPGQGDTEAFF.